Below, one TCR beta chain is given with its context. This receptor's antigen is unknown. No qualities accompany the bases; no much larger clone lies one base away. The data derive from a study of OX40 agonist ivuxolimab in advanced cancers. About the full investigation: The costimulatory receptor OX40 (CD134) was targeted by ivuxolimab, a fully human IgG2 agonistic monoclonal antibody. Intravenous ivuxolimab was administered to patients every 2 weeks at six dose levels: 0.01, 0.1, 0.3, 1.5, 3 and 10 mg/kg. Of the approximately 54 patients in dose escalation, some 20 had hepatocellular carcinoma, some 15 had melanoma, 9 had renal cell carcinoma and 9 had head and neck cancer. In the dose-escalation cohort, roughly 82% of patients were male, and the mean age was approximately 60 years with a range of roughly 20 to 79. Patients were allowed to have had prior anti-PD-1, anti-PD-L1 or anti-CTLA-4 therapy, and approximately 40% of the dose-escalation patients had previously received checkpoint inhibitors. Partial responses were achieved by three dose-escalation patients, of whom one had hepatocellular carcinoma and two had cutaneous melanoma. Peripheral TCRbeta sequencing was intended to test whether TCR sequence diversity was altered and clonal T-cell expansion was caused by ivuxolimab. The paper covers the monotherapy dose-escalation part of the phase I ivuxolimab trial, which included N ≈ 57 patients.

The V end gives up 3 bases and the J end 2 bases, leaving 8 bases in the junction not matched to a gene. CDR1 and CDR2 (SGHTA, FQGTGA) derive from the germline V gene. CDR3 length: 17 amino acids, cysteine to phenylalanine. Only the CDR3 DNA stays, 51 bases, in frame from base 1. Genomic DNA was extracted from sorted cells for sequencing of the TCRbeta CDR3 region. TCRbeta CDR3 regions were sequenced using the immunoSEQ Assay. TCRdb obtained this table from immuneACCESS and retained in-frame rearrangements with V and J assigned. These tables miss some clones; where compared with another copy, unresolved V genes account for less than half of the shortfall, and the remainder is unexplained. The sample yields about 20,000 clones; roughly 80% were counted once. The biggest ten clones account for 24% of the sample. Study-wide conclusions, independent of this receptor: On average, CD8+ T cells showed more expanded clones than CD4+ T cells after ivuxolimab. In partial responders in the 0.1-3.0 mg/kg groups, normalized peripheral clonal expansion was found to be among the lowest, especially among CD8+ T cells. The antigen specificity of the clonally expanded peripheral T cells was not determined. At doses of 0.1 to 3.0 mg/kg, clonal expansion of both CD4+ and CD8+ blood T cells was observed from baseline to week 6. Low levels of normalized T-cell clonal expansion were also seen in some patients who did not respond.

Patients with autoimmune disease history or receiving systemic immunosuppression were excluded from the trial. Peripheral blood for TCR sequencing was collected from all dose cohorts at baseline, on cycle 4 day 1, and on cycle 7 day 1. The samples were drawn from a first-in-human, open-label, multicenter phase I dose-escalation trial of ivuxolimab. The trial enrolled adults with locally advanced or metastatic head and neck squamous cell, hepatocellular, melanoma or renal cell carcinoma. Before TCR sequencing, CD4+ T cells and CD8+ T cells from peripheral blood were sorted into separate populations.

This receptor was taken from an adult with an advanced solid tumor such as melanoma, head and neck, liver or kidney cancer. The receptor chain draws on TRBV7-3 and TRBJ2-1; TRBD1 agrees with 9 junctional bases. The sample here was CD4+ or CD8+ T cells sorted from blood, taken in a trial of the OX40 agonist ivuxolimab. Read as DNA, the sequence is TGTGCCAGCAGCTTCTACGGGACAGGGCCTACCTACAATGAGCAGTTCTTC. It translates to CASSFYGTGPTYNEQFF.